This passage covers 7 T cell receptor beta chains from one sample sequenced in a study of blood T cell repertoires in COVID-19. Generated by immunoSEQ multiplex PCR, the TCRdb table keeps only in-frame clones and is missing some. Seen here are about 210,000 clones, approximately 80% observed once, and the top ten hold 4.3%. Sequencing input: PBMCs or T cells enriched from blood (not recorded which). These receptors originate from a man aged 30-40 years with acute COVID-19.

The count of this clone is one. The genes are TRBV11-2 and TRBJ2-3, with TRBD1 matching over 7 bases. CDR1 is SGHAT and CDR2 is FQNNGV in the germline V gene. V trimming: 3 bases; J trimming: 9 bases; junction bases outside the gene matches: 9. This CDR3 spans 14 amino acids. In DNA, the CDR3 is TGTGCCAGCAGCTTGCCCGGGACAGCGGTAACGCAGTATTTT. It codes for CASSLPGTAVTQYF.

This chain joins TRBV2 and TRBJ2-3, with 11 bases fitting TRBD2. V shed 7 bases, J shed 7 bases, and the junction held 10 bases outside the gene matches. Looked up from germline, CDR1 is SNHLY and CDR2 is FYNNEI. The length of the CDR3 is 15 residues. DNA for the CDR3: TGTGCCAGCACCCGTTTGACTAGCGGGGTAAATACGCAGTATTTT. This translates into CASTRLTSGVNTQYF. The full variable domain, in which reference TRBV2 and TRBJ2-3 provide the parts outside the CDR3, is EPEVTQTPSHQVTQMGQEVILRCVPISNHLYFYWYRQILGQKVEFLVSFYNNEISEKSEIFDDQFSVERPDGSNFTLKIRSTKLEDSAMYFCASTRLTSGVNTQYFGPGTRLTVL.

V gene TRBV12-3 or TRBV12-4 combines with J gene TRBJ2-3; 7 bases are shared with TRBD2. The CDR3 totals 11 residues. J gave up 10 bases and V 8 bases, and 6 bases lay outside the gene matches. The CDR3 here is CASSPGGAQYF. DNA of the CDR3: TGTGCCAGCTCTCCGGGGGGAGCGCAGTATTTT.

The CDR3 DNA sequence: TGTGCCAGCAGCTTAGATTCGCCTCCCCTTGCGGAGACCCAGTACTTC. Translating gives CASSLDSPPLAETQYF. The chain recombines TRBV7-6 with TRBJ2-5, with no clear D. The CDR3 runs 16 residues. CDR1 and CDR2 (germline): SGHVS, FNYEAQ. Trimming removed 1 base at V and 5 bases at J, with 17 bases between.

The rearrangement uses TRBV12-5 and TRBJ1-4, with 7 bases lining up with TRBD1. CDR3 length: 17 amino acids. The germline V gene encodes CDR1 LGHNT and CDR2 FRNRAP. With V trimmed by 1 base and J by 0 bases, 5 bases remained unmatched. DNA for the CDR3: TGTGCTAGTGGTTTGGGACAGGGAACGGCAACTAATGAAAAACTGTTTTTT. It yields the protein CASGLGQGTATNEKLFF.

The chain combines TRBV28 with TRBJ2-2; D gene uncertain. Trimming took off 10 bases at V and 0 bases at J, with 9 bases between the two ends. This CDR3 comprises 13 residues. From germline, CDR1 is MDHEN and CDR2 SYDVKM. The CDR3 sequence: CATGFANTGELFF. DNA for the CDR3: TGTGCCACTGGCTTCGCGAACACCGGGGAGCTGTTTTTT.

The chain is built from TRBV27 and TRBJ1-1; 8 nucleotides match TRBD1. Germline values: CDR1 MNHEY, CDR2 SMNVEV (reference sequence). V dropped 5 bases and J dropped 6; count of bases not matched to a gene: 5. The CDR3 has 13 residues. CDR3: CASSPRQGPEAFF. CDR3 coding DNA: TGTGCCAGCAGTCCCCGACAGGGGCCTGAAGCTTTCTTT.